The clone carrying this T cell receptor beta chain was found a few times. The antigen is not known. TCRdb re-analysed the PCR reads in MiXCR, keeping a single row per CDR3 protein. Here the sample spans about 22,000 distinct CDR3 sequences, around 57% being singletons. The entry originates in a study of vaccination and CD4 T cells after COVID-19. Background on the study: Each enrolled participant received a two-dose regimen of either BNT162b2 or mRNA-1273 vaccine. Post-COVID sampling occurred a median 101 days after diagnosis (range 35 to 161). The study, taken as a whole, reports: Clonotypes reactive to SARS-CoV-2 had a median that went up from approximately 21 to 38, but not significantly.

Germline CDR1 SEHNR, CDR2 FQNEAQ (reference sequence). With 3 bases removed from V and 5 bases from J, the gap between germline ends came to 7 bases. This CDR3 is 12 amino acids long. The sequence was collected from a human donor who had recovered from COVID-19. The input for sequencing was CD4+ T cells from blood, taken before SARS-CoV-2 vaccination. This chain connects TRBV7-9 to TRBJ1-1; D remains ambiguous. CDR3 region: CASSLALTEAFF. CDR3 bases: TGTGCCAGCAGCTTGGCGTTAACTGAAGCTTTCTTT.